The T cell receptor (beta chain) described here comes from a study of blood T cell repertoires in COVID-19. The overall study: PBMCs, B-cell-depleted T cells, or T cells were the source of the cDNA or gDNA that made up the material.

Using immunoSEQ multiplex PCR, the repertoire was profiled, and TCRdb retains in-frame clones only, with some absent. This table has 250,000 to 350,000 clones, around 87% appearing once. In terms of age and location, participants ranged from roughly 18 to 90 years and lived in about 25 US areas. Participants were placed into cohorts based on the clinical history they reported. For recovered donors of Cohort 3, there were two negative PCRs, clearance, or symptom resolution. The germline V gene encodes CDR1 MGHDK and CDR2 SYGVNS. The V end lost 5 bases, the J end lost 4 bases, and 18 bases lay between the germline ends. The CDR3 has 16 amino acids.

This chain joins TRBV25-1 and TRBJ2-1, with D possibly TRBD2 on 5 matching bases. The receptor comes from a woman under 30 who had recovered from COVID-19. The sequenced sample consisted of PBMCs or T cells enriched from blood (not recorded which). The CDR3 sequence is CASSPRGHVGYNEQFF. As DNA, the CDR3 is TGTGCCAGCAGTCCCAGAGGGCATGTGGGGTACAATGAGCAGTTCTTC.